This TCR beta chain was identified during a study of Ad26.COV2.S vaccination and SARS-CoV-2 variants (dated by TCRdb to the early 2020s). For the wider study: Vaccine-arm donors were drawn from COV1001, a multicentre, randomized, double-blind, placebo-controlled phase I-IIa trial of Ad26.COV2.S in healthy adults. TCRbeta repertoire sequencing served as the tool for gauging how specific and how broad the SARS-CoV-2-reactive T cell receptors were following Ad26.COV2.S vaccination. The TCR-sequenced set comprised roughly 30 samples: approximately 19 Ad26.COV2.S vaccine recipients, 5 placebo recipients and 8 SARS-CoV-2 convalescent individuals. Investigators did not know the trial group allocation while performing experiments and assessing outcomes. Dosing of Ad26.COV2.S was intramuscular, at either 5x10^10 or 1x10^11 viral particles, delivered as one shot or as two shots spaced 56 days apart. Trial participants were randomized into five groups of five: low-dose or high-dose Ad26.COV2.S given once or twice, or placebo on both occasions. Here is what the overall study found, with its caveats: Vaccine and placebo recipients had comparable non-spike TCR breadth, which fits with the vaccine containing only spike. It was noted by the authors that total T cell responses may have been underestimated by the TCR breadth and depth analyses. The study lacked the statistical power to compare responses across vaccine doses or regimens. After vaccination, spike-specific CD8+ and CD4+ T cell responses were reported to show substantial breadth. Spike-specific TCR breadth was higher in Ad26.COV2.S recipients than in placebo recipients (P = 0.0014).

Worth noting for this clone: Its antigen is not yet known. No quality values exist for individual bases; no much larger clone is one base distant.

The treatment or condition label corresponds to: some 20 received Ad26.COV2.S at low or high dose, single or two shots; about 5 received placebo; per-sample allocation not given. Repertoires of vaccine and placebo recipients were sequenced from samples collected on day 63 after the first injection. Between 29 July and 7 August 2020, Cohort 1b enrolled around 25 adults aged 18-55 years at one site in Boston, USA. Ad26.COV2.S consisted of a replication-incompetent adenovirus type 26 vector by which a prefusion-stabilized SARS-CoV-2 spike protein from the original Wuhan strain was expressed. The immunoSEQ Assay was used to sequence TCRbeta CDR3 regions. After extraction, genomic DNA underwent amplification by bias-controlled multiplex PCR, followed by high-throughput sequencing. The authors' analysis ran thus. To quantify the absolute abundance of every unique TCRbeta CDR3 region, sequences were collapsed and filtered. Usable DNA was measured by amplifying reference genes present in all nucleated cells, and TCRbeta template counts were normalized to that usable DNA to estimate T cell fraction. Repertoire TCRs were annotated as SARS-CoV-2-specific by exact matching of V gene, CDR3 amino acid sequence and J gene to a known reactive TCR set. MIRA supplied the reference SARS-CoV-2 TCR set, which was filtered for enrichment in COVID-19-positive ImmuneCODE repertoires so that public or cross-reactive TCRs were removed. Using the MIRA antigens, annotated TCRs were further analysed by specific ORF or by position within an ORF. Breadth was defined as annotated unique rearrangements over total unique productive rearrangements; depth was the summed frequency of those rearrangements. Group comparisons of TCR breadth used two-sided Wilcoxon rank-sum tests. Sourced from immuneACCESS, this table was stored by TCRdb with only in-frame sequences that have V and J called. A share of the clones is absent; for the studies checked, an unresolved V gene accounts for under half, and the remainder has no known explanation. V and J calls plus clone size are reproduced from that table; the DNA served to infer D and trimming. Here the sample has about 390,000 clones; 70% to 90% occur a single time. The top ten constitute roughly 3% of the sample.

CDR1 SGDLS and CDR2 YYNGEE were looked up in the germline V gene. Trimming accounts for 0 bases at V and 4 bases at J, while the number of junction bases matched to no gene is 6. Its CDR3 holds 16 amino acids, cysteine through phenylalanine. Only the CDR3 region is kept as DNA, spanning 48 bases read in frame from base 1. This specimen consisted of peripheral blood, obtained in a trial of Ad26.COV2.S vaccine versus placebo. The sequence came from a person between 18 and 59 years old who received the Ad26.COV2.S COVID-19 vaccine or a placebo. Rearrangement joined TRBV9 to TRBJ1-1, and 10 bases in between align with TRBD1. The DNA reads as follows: TGTGCCAGCAGCGTAGGACAGGGGGCGTTCGGCACTGAAGCTTTCTTT. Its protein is CASSVGQGAFGTEAFF.